This TCR beta chain was sequenced for a study of T cell changes during pregnancy in multiple sclerosis. TCRdb's copy holds only in-frame clones and misses some; the assay was immunoSEQ multiplex PCR. This sample has fewer than 60,000 clones; over 80% occur once, and the top ten carry roughly 10%. Unmatched junction bases numbered 17, after V lost 4 bases and J lost 1 base. The CDR3 is made up of 20 amino acids. Per germline, CDR1 ENHRY and CDR2 SYGVKD. The sequence was obtained from a female donor with multiple sclerosis, enrolled in a pregnancy study. This chain connects TRBV10-3 to TRBJ2-1; 9 bases agree with TRBD2. The sample was CD8+ T cells from peripheral blood mononuclear cells, taken after pregnancy. CDR3 loop: CAISGEVWRGGRESYNEQFF. The CDR3 DNA follows: TGTGCCATCAGTGGTGAGGTATGGCGGGGGGGCCGGGAGTCCTACAATGAGCAGTTCTTC.